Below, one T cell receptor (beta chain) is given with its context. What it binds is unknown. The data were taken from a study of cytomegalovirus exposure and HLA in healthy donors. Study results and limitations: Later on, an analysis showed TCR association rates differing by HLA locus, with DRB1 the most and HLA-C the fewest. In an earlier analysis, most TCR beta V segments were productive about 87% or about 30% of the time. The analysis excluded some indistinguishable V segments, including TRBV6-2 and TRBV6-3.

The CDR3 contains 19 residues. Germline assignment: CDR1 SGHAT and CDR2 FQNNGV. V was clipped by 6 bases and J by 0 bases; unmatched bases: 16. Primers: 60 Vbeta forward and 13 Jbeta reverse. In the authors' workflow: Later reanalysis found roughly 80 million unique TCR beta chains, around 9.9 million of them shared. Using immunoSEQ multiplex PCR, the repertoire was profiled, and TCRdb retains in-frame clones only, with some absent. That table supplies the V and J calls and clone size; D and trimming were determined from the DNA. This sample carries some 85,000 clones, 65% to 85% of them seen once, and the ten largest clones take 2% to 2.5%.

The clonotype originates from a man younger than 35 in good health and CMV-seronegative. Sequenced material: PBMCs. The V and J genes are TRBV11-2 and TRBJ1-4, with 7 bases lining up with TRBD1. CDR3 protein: CASRHRTKTGTATNEKLFF. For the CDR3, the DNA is TGTGCCAGCAGACATAGAACCAAAACCGGGACAGCAACTAATGAAAAACTGTTTTTT.